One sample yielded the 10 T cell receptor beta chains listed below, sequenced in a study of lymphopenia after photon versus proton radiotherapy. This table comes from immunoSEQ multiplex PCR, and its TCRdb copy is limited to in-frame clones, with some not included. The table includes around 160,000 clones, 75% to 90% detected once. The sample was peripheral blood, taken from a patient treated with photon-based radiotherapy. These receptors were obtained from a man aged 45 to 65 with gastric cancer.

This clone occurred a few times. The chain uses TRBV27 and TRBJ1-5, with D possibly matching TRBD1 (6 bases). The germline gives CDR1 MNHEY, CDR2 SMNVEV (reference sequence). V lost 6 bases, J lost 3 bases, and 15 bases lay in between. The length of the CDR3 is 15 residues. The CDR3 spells CASRGDRLPNQPQHF. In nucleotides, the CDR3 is TGTGCCAGCAGAGGAGACAGGCTTCCCAATCAGCCCCAGCATTTT.

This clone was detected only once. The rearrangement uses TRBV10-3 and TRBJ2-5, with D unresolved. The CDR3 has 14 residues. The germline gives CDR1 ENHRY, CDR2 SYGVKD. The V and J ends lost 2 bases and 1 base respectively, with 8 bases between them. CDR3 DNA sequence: TGTGCCATCAGTGAGGGCTGGGGCCAAGAGACCCAGTACTTC. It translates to CAISEGWGQETQYF.

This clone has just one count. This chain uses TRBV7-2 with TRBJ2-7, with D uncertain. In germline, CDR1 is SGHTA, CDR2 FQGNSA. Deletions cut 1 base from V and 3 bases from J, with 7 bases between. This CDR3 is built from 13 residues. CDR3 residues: CASSLELYYEQYF. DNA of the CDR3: TGTGCCAGCAGCTTAGAACTATACTACGAGCAGTACTTC.

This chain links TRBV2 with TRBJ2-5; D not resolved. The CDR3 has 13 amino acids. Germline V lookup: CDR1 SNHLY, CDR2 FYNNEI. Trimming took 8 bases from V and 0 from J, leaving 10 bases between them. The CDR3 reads CASGVSYQETQYF. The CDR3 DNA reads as TGTGCCAGCGGGGTCTCGTACCAAGAGACCCAGTACTTC.

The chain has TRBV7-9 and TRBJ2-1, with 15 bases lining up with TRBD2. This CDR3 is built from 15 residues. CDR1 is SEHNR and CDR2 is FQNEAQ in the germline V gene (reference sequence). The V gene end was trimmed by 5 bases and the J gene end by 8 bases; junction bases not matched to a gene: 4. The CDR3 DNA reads TGTGCCAGCAGCGGGACTAGCGGGAGGAAGTATGAGCAGTTCTTC. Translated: CASSGTSGRKYEQFF.

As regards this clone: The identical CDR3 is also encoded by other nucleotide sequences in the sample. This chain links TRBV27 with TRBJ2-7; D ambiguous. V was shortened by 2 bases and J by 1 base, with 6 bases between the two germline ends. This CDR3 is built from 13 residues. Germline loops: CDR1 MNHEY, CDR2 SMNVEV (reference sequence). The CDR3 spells CASSLGPSYEQYF. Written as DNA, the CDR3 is TGTGCCAGCAGTTTAGGGCCTTCCTACGAGCAGTACTTC.

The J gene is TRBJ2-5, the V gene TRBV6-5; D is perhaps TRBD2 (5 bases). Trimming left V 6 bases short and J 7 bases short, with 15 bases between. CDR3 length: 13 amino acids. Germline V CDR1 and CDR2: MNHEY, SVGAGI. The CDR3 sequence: CASRRTAGGTQYF. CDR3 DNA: TGTGCCAGCAGGAGGACGGCCGGAGGGACCCAGTACTTC.

The CDR3 loop is CASSGGSSSRETQYF. The CDR3 region has the DNA TGTGCCAGCAGCGGTGGGTCTAGCAGCCGAGAGACCCAGTACTTC. The chain links TRBV5-8 to TRBJ2-5, with D maybe TRBD2 (5 bases). This CDR3 has 15 residues. The germline V and J ends were trimmed by 4 bases and 4 bases, with 17 bases remaining between them. Germline CDR1 reads SGHTS; CDR2 reads YDEGEE.

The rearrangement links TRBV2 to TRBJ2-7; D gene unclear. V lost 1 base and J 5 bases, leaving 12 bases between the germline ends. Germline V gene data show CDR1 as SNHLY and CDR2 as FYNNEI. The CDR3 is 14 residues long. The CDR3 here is CASSEEDPFHEQYF. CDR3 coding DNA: TGTGCCAGCAGTGAAGAGGATCCCTTCCACGAGCAGTACTTC.

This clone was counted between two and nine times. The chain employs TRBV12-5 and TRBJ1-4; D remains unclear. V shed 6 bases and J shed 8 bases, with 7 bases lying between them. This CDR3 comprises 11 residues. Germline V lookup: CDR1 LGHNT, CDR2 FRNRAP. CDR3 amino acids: CASGREEKLFF. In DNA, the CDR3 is TGTGCTAGTGGCAGAGAGGAAAAACTGTTTTTT.